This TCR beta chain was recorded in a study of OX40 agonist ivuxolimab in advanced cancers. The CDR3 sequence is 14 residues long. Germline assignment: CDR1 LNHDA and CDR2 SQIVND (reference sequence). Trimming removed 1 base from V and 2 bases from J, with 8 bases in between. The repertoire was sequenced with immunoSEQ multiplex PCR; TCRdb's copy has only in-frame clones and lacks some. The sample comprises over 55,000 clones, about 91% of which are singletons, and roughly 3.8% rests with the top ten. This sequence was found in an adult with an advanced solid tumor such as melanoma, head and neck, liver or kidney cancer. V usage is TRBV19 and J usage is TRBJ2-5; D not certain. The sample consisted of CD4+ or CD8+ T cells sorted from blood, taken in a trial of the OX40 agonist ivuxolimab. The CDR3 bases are TGTGCCAGTAGTATAGGGGCCAGTCAAGAGACCCAGTACTTC. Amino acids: CASSIGASQETQYF.